Below, one T cell receptor beta chain is given with its context. This clone was observed a handful of times. Its antigen specificity is not known. Per-base qualities were not stored, and no clone one base away is much larger. The source of the sample is a study of T cell changes during pregnancy in multiple sclerosis (dated by TCRdb to the late 2010s). Regarding the complete study: Changes in the T cell repertoire over the course of pregnancy were examined in this study in women with multiple sclerosis.

The library was built by means of the immunoSEQ multiplex PCR assay. TCRdb carries this immuneACCESS record with in-frame sequences only. Its versions omit some clonotypes, under half of them owing to an unresolved V gene in the studies checked, with the rest unexplained. The sample table holds over 85,000 clones, of which less than 95% were seen once. The ten largest make up around 0.78% of the sample. Germline trimming amounts to 6 bases on V and 15 bases on J, with 7 as the count of junction bases outside the gene matches. Reading from cysteine to phenylalanine, the CDR3 counts 11 amino acids. The kept DNA is CDR3 alone, 33 bases in frame from the first base. CDR1 and CDR2 (WNHNN, SYGVQD) derive from the germline V gene (reference sequence).

The sample was peripheral blood, taken in the second trimester of pregnancy. The rearranged segments are TRBV10-1 and TRBJ2-1, with 8 bases in between that match TRBD2. The clonotype was recovered from a female donor in good health, enrolled as a control in a pregnancy study. The CDR3: CASSRTSFLFF. The bases read TGCGCCAGCAGCAGGACTAGCTTTCTGTTCTTC.